What follows are 17 T cell receptor beta chains derived from one specimen sequenced in a study of T-cell memory formation after mild COVID-19. TCRdb processed the 5' RACE reads anew with MiXCR; each CDR3 protein has one entry. The sample includes approximately 350,000 distinct CDR3 sequences, around 28% of them seen just once. Sequencing used PBMCs or a T cell subset sorted from them (not recorded which). Receptor source: an adult woman who had mild COVID-19 (a few samples of this study predate the infection). Cell type and time point are not known.

This clonotype has just one count. The chain links TRBV18 to TRBJ1-1; D is uncertain. Per germline, CDR1 KGHSH and CDR2 LQKENI. Trimming removed 0 bases from V and 1 base from J, with 6 bases in between. This CDR3 has 14 residues. The CDR3 DNA reads TGTGCCAGCTCACCACCGAAGGGGAACACTGAAGCTTTCTTT. It is translated as CASSPPKGNTEAFF.

CDR3 in amino acids: CSARDTSGTDTQYF. The CDR3 bases are TGCAGTGCTAGAGATACTAGCGGCACAGATACGCAGTATTTT. The rearrangement links TRBV20-1 to TRBJ2-3; 7 nucleotides match TRBD2. Per germline, CDR1 DFQATT and CDR2 SNEGSKA (reference sequence). Trimming took 0 bases from V and 1 from J; bases not matched to a gene: 1. This CDR3 is 14 amino acids long.

This chain joins TRBV18 and TRBJ1-2; D not certain. The CDR3 spans 17 residues. V shed 6 bases and J shed 8 bases, with 28 bases lying between them. Germline-derived CDR1 and CDR2 are KGHSH and LQKENI. CDR3 amino acids: CASSPDQSTISLRGYTF. CDR3 DNA: TGTGCCAGCTCTCCGGACCAGTCGACGATTAGCCTCAGGGGCTACACCTTC.

This clonotype was observed a few times. The chain links TRBV9 to TRBJ2-7; TRBD2 agrees at 7 bases. Germline V gene lookup returns CDR1 SGDLS and CDR2 YYNGEE. The length of the CDR3 is 14 residues. With V trimmed by 0 bases and J by 4 bases, 4 bases remained unmatched. The CDR3 is CASSVGTSQYEQYF. The CDR3 DNA is TGTGCCAGCAGCGTAGGGACTAGTCAGTACGAGCAGTACTTC.

This clonotype was picked up a small number of times. The rearrangement uses TRBV13 and TRBJ2-7, with D perhaps matching TRBD1 (5 bases). V lost 3 bases to trimming and J lost 2 bases, with 14 bases between them. The CDR3 length is 15 residues. Germline-derived CDR1 and CDR2 are PRHDT and FYEKMQ (reference sequence). CDR3 in amino acids: CASSFVGARAYEQYF. DNA for the CDR3: TGTGCCAGCAGCTTTGTAGGGGCGAGAGCCTACGAGCAGTACTTC.

This clonotype has more than one count but fewer than ten. This chain joins TRBV24-1 and TRBJ1-1; possibly TRBD1 for D (6 bases). The CDR3 runs to 12 residues. Trimming pared 4 bases from V and 8 bases from J, leaving 10 bases between. The germline CDR1 and CDR2 sequences are KGHDR and SFDVKD. CDR3 coding DNA: TGTGCCACCAGTGACCTAGGGACAGAAGCTTTCTTT. Amino acids: CATSDLGTEAFF.

This clonotype was seen at least ten times. The gene calls are TRBV27 and TRBJ2-2, with no clear D. V was shortened by 3 bases and J by 4 bases, with 15 bases between the two germline ends. The CDR3 runs 16 residues. The V gene's germline CDR1 is MNHEY and CDR2 SMNVEV (reference sequence). The DNA for the CDR3 is TGTGCCAGCAGTTTTCTGGGGTCGTGGGGCACCGGGGAGCTGTTTTTT. It codes for CASSFLGSWGTGELFF.

This clonotype was counted between two and nine times. The rearrangement joins TRBV5-1 to TRBJ2-3; D call uncertain. V was pared by 3 bases and J by 3 bases, with 5 bases between. There are 12 residues in the CDR3. Germline CDR1 SGHRS, CDR2 YFSETQ. CDR3 sequence reads: CASSYPTDTQYF. As DNA, the CDR3 is TGCGCCAGCAGCTACCCTACAGATACGCAGTATTTT.

This chain connects TRBV7-2 to TRBJ2-7; D is possibly TRBD1 (6 bases). The CDR3 covers 15 residues. Germline V lookup: CDR1 SGHTA, CDR2 FQGNSA. With 4 bases removed from V and 0 bases from J, the gap between germline ends came to 13 bases. This chain's CDR3 is CASSSVTGTSYEQYF. The CDR3 DNA reads as TGTGCCAGCAGCTCGGTTACAGGGACCTCCTACGAGCAGTACTTC.

CDR3 in DNA: TGTGCCAGCAGCTCCCCCGGGGGGAAGACTGAAGCTTTCTTT. This encodes CASSSPGGKTEAFF. This chain joins TRBV7-9 and TRBJ1-1, with D perhaps TRBD1 (5 bases). This CDR3 has 14 amino acids. V was trimmed by 4 bases and J by 5 bases, leaving 14 bases between them. Germline values: CDR1 SEHNR, CDR2 FQNEAQ (reference sequence).

V gene TRBV30 combines with J gene TRBJ1-2; 8 nucleotides align to TRBD1. CDR1 GTSNPN and CDR2 SVGIG come from the germline V gene (reference sequence). The V gene end was trimmed by 1 base and the J gene end by 6 bases; junction bases not matched to a gene: 4. This CDR3 contains 13 residues. CDR3 sequence (DNA): TGTGCCTGGAGTGCCGGACAGGGAGATGGCTACACCTTC. Amino acids: CAWSAGQGDGYTF.

A few counts support this clonotype. The chain couples TRBV2 to TRBJ1-1; tentative D call: TRBD1 (5 bases). There are 13 residues in the CDR3. Germline CDR1 and CDR2: SNHLY and FYNNEI. Trimming cost V 6 bases and J 0 bases, with 8 bases left between them. CDR3 DNA sequence: TGTGCCAGCAGACAGGAGATGAACACTGAAGCTTTCTTT. Translation: CASRQEMNTEAFF.

This clonotype was observed a few times. The chain links TRBV7-9 to TRBJ1-2; D not certain. This CDR3 has 12 amino acids. Per the germline V gene, CDR1 is SEHNR and CDR2 is FQNEAQ (reference sequence). Between the trimmed V and J ends, which lost 6 bases and 0 bases, there was a span of 5 bases. The CDR3 DNA reads as TGTGCCAGCAGGGAGTCTAACTATGGCTACACCTTC. Translating it yields CASRESNYGYTF.

This sequence joins TRBV5-1 and TRBJ1-6; 7 bases map to TRBD1. Trimming cost V 2 bases and J 4 bases; bases outside gene matches: 3. The CDR3 loop spans 15 amino acids. Germline values: CDR1 SGHRS, CDR2 YFSETQ. CDR3 region: CASSFGGQYNSPLHF. CDR3 nucleotide sequence: TGCGCCAGCAGCTTTGGGGGACAGTATAATTCACCCCTCCACTTT.

The table lists this clonotype with a few counts. CDR3 DNA: TGCGCCAGCAGCGAGACTAGCGGGAACACAGATACGCAGTATTTT. Translated, it gives CASSETSGNTDTQYF. The chain couples TRBV5-1 to TRBJ2-3, with TRBD2 matching 11 bases. The trim removed 4 bases at V and 2 bases at J, leaving 3 bases unmatched. The germline gives CDR1 SGHRS, CDR2 YFSETQ. The CDR3 covers 15 residues.

The gene calls are TRBV6-2 or TRBV6-3 and TRBJ2-3; maybe TRBD2 (5 bases). This CDR3 region has 17 residues. Trimming removed 2 bases from V and 0 bases from J, with 15 bases in between. Germline assignment: CDR1 MNHEY and CDR2 SVGEGT. The CDR3 loop reads CASSYSPADASTDTQYF. DNA for the CDR3: TGTGCCAGCAGTTACAGCCCAGCGGATGCTAGCACAGATACGCAGTATTTT.

This clonotype was recorded a few times. This sequence joins TRBV6-2 or TRBV6-3 and TRBJ1-1; 9 bases agree with TRBD1. V was pared by 4 bases and J by 4 bases, with 7 bases of the junction left unmatched. In germline, CDR1 is MNHEY, CDR2 SVGEGT. The CDR3 sequence is 15 residues long. The CDR3: CASSSRDRDLTEAFF. CDR3 nucleotides: TGTGCCAGCAGTTCTAGGGACAGGGACCTCACTGAAGCTTTCTTT.